This T cell receptor (beta chain) stems from a study of regulatory T cells in long-lasting Graves disease. To make TCR beta libraries, researchers used iRepertoire HTBI primers and Arm-PCR of CDR3 regions. TCRdb re-derived calls from the multiplex PCR reads in MiXCR, one entry per CDR3 protein. The table records over 450,000 distinct CDR3 sequences, roughly a fifth of them present only once. This clonotype was seen a few times. The time point: persistent/refractory GD, antithyroid drugs over 5 years with positive TRAb. RNA extracted from PBMCs served as the sequencing template. The clonotype originates from a female donor with Graves disease. This material consisted of peripheral blood mononuclear cells (PBMCs), taken when the disease was refractory, from a patient treated with antithyroid drugs.

The CDR3 reads CASSKTGIPSYEQYF. As DNA, the CDR3 is TGTGCCAGCAGCAAGACAGGTATCCCCTCCTACGAGCAGTACTTC. The V and J genes are TRBV9 and TRBJ2-7, with a possible D match to TRBD1 (6 bases). The CDR3 has 15 amino acids. Germline-derived CDR1 and CDR2 are SGDLS and YYNGEE. V shed 4 bases and J shed 0 bases, with 14 bases lying between them.